This record looks at one T cell receptor beta chain sequence and its context. The germline V gene has CDR1 MRHNA and CDR2 SNTAGT. Germline trimming cut 6 bases from V and 7 bases from J; bases unmatched to any gene: 11. The CDR3 covers 14 residues. Clones were sequenced by immunoSEQ multiplex PCR, and TCRdb holds only the in-frame ones, with some missing. The sample lists 55,000 to 80,000 clones, approximately 80% occurring once. The sample belongs to a study of blood T cell repertoires in COVID-19. Study at large: T cells, B-cell-depleted T cells, or PBMCs provided the cDNA or gDNA that served as material.

The gene calls are TRBV6-4 and TRBJ1-2, with 7 nucleotides matching TRBD1. The specimen was peripheral blood. This clonotype was sampled from a man aged 70-80 years with acute or convalescent COVID-19. The CDR3 loop is CASSLTGESSGYTF. CDR3 bases: TGTGCCAGCAGCCTAACAGGGGAATCGAGTGGCTACACCTTC.